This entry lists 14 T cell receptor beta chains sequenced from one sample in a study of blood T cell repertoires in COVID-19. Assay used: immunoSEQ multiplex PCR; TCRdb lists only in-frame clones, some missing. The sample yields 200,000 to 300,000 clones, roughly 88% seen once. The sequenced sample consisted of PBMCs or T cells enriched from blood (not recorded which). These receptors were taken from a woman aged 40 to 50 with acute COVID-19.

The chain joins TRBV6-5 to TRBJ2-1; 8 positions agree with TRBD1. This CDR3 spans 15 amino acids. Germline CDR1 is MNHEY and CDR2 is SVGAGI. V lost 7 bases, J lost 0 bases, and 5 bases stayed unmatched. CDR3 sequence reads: CASIAGQGSYNEQFF. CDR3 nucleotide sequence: TGTGCCAGCATCGCCGGACAGGGCTCCTACAATGAGCAGTTCTTC.

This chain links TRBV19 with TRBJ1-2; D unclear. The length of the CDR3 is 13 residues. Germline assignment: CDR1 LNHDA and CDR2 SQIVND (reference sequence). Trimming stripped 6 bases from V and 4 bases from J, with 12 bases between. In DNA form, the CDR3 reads TGTGCCAGTAGCCCTAACCCAATCTATGGCTACACCTTC. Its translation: CASSPNPIYGYTF.

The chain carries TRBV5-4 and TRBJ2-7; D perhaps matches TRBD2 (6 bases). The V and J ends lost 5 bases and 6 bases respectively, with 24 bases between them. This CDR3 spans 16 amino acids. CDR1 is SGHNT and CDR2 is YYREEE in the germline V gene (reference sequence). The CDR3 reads CASSPGGSGRHLEQYF. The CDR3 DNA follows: TGTGCCAGCAGTCCTGGAGGGAGCGGGCGCCACCTCGAGCAGTACTTC. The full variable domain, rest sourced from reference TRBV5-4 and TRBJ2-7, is ETGVTQSPTHLIKTRGQQVTLRCSSQSGHNTVSWYQQALGQGPQFIFQYYREEENGRGNFPPRFSGLQFPNYSSELNVNALELDDSALYLCASSPGGSGRHLEQYFGPGTRLTVT.

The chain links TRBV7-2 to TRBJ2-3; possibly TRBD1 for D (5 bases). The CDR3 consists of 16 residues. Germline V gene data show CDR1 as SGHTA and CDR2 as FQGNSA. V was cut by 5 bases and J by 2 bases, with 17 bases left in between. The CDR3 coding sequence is TGTGCCAGCAGCAGAGGCAACAGGCCCTCCACAGATACGCAGTATTTT. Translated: CASSRGNRPSTDTQYF. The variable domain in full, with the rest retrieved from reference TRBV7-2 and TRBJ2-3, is GAGVSQSPSNKVTEKGKDVELRCDPISGHTALYWYRQSLGQGLEFLIYFQGNSAPDKSGLPSDRFSAERTGGSVSTLTIQRTQQEDSAVYLCASSRGNRPSTDTQYFGPGTRLTVL.

In DNA form, the CDR3 reads TGTGCCAGCTCAGCGACTAGCGGGGCCTCTGGGGCCAACGTCCTGACTTTC. The encoded protein is CASSATSGASGANVLTF. This sequence joins TRBV18 and TRBJ2-6, with 11 nucleotides matching TRBD2. The germline V gene has CDR1 KGHSH and CDR2 LQKENI. This CDR3 comprises 17 residues. V lost 5 bases to trimming and J lost 0 bases; unmatched junction nucleotides: 3.

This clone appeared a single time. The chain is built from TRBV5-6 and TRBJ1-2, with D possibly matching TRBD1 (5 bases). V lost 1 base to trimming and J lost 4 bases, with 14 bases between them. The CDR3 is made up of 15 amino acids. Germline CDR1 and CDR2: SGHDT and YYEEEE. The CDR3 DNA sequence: TGTGCCAGCAGCTTGATTCCGGGGGAAGTCTATGGCTACACCTTC. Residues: CASSLIPGEVYGYTF.

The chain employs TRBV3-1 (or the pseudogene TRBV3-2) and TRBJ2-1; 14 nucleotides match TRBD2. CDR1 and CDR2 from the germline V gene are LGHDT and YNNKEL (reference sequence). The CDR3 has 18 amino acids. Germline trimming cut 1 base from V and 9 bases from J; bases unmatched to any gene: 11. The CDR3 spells CASSQGRNRLAGGSEQFF. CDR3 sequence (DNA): TGTGCCAGCAGCCAAGGACGGAATCGACTAGCGGGGGGGTCTGAGCAGTTCTTC.

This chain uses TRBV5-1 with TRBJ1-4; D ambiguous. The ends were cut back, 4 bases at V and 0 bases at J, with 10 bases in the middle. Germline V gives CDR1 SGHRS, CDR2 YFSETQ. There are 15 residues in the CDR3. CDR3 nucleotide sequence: TGCGCCAGCAGCCAATTGACACCAACTAATGAAAAACTGTTTTTT. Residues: CASSQLTPTNEKLFF.

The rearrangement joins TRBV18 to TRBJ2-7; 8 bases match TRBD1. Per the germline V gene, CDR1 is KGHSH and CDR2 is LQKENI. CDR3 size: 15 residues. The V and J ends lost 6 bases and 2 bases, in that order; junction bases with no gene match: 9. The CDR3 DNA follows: TGTGCCAGCTCGCTCGGGACAGGAGTGCCCTACGAGCAGTACGTC. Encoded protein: CASSLGTGVPYEQYV.

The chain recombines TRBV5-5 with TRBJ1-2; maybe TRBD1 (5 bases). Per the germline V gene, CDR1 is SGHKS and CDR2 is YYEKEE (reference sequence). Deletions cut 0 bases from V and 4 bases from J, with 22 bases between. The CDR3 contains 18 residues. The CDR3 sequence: CASSLAHGGNPLTYGYTF. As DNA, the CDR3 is TGTGCCAGCAGCTTGGCCCATGGGGGGAACCCATTAACCTATGGCTACACCTTC.

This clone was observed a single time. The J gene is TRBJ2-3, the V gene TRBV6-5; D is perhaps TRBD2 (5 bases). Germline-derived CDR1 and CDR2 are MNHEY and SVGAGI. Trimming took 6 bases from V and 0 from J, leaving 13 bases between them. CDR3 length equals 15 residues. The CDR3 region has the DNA TGTGCCAGCAGGGAGGCAGGCTCTAGCACAGATACGCAGTATTTT. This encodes CASREAGSSTDTQYF.

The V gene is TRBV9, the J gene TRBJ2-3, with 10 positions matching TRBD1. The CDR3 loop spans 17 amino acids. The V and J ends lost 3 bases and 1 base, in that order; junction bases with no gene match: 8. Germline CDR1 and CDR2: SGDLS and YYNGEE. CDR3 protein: CASSAHSGTGGTDTQYF. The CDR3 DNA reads TGTGCCAGCAGCGCACACTCCGGGACAGGGGGCACAGATACGCAGTATTTT. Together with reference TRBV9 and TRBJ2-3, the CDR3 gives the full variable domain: DSGVTQTPKHLITATGQRVTLRCSPRSGDLSVYWYQQSLDQGLQFLIQYYNGEERAKGNILERFSAQQFPDLHSELNLSSLELGDSALYFCASSAHSGTGGTDTQYFGPGTRLTVL.

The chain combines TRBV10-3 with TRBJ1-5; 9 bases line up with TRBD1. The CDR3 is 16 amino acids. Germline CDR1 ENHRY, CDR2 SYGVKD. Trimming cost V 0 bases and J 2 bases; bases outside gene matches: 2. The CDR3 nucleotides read TGTGCCATCAGTGAGTCAACAGGGGGCGGCAATCAGCCCCAGCATTTT. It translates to CAISESTGGGNQPQHF.

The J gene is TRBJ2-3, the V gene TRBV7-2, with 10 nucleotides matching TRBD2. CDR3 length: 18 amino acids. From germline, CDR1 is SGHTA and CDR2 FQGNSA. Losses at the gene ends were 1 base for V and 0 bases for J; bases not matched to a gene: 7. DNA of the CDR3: TGTGCCAGCAGCTTAGAGCTAGCGGGAGCCTCTAGCACAGATACGCAGTATTTT. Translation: CASSLELAGASSTDTQYF. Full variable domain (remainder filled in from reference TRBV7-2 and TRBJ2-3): GAGVSQSPSNKVTEKGKDVELRCDPISGHTALYWYRQSLGQGLEFLIYFQGNSAPDKSGLPSDRFSAERTGGSVSTLTIQRTQQEDSAVYLCASSLELAGASSTDTQYFGPGTRLTVL.